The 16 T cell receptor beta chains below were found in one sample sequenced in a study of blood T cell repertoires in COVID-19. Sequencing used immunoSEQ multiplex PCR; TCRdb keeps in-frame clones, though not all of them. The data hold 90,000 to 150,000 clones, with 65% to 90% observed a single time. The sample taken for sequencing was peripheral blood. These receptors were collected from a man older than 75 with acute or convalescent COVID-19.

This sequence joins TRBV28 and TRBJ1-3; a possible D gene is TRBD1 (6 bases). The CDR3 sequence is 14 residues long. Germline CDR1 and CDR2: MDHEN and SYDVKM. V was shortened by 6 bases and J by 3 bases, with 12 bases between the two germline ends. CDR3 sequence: CASRVQGLGNTIYF. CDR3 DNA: TGTGCCAGCAGGGTACAGGGCCTTGGAAACACCATATATTTT.

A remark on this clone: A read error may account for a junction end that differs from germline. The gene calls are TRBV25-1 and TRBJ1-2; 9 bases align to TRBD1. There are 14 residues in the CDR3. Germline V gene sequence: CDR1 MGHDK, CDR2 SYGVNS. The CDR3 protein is CASSEYRGRGGYTF. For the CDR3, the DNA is TGTGCCAGCAGCGAATACAGGGGGCGAGGTGGCTACACCTTC.

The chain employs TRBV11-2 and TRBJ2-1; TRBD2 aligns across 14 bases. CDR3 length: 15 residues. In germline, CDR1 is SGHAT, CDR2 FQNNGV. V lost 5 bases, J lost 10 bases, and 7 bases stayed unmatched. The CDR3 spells CASSPGGLAGGEQFF. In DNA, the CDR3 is TGTGCCAGCAGCCCCGGAGGACTAGCGGGGGGAGAGCAGTTCTTC.

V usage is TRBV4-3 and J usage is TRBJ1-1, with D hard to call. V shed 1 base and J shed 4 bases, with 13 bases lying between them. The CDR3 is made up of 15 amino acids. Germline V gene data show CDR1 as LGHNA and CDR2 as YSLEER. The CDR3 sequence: CASSQAYSSSTEAFF. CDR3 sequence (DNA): TGCGCCAGCAGCCAAGCGTACTCTTCTAGCACTGAAGCTTTCTTT.

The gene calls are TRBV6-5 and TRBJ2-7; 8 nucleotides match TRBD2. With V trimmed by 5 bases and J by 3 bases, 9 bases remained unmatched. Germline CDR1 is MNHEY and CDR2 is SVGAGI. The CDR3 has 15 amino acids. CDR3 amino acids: CASSRGTSGVYEQYF. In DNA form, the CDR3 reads TGTGCCAGCAGTAGGGGGACTAGTGGGGTCTACGAGCAGTACTTC.

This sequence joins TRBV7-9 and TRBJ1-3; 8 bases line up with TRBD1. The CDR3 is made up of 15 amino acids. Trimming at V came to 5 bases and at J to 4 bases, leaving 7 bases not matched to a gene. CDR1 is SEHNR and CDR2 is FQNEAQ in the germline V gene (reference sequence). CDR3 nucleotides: TGTGCCAGCAGCCAAAGACAGGGGCTGGGAAACACCATATATTTT. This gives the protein CASSQRQGLGNTIYF.

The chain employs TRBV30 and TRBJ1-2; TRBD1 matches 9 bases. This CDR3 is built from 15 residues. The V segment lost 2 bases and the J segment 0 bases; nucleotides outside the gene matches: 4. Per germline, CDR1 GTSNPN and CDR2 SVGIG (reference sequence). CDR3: CAWSKQGAANYGYTF. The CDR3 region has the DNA TGTGCCTGGAGTAAACAGGGGGCAGCTAACTATGGCTACACCTTC.

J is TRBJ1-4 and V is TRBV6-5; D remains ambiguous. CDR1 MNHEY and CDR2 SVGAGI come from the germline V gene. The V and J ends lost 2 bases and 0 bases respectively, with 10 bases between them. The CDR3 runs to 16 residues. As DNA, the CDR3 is TGTGCCAGCAGTTACCAGGCCAGTCCAACTAATGAAAAACTGTTTTTT. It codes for CASSYQASPTNEKLFF.

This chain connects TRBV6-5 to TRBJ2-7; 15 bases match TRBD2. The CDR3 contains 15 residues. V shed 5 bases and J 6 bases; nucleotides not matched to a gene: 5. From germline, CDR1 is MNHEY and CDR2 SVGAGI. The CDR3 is CASSRTSGRAGEQYF. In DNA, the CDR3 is TGTGCCAGCAGTCGGACTAGCGGGAGGGCCGGCGAGCAGTACTTC.

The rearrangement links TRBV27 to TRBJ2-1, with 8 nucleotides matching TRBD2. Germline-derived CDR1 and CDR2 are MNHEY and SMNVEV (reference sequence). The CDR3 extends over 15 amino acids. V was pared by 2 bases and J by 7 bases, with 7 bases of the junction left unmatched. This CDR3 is CASSLSGRIPNEQFF. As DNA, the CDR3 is TGTGCCAGCAGTTTAAGCGGGAGAATCCCGAATGAGCAGTTCTTC.

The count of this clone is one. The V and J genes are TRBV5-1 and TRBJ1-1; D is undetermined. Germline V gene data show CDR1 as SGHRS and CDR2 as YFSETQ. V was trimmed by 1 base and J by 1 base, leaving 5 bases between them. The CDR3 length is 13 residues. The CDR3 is CASSLSTNTEAFF. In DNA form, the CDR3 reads TGCGCCAGCAGCTTGAGCACGAACACTGAAGCTTTCTTT.

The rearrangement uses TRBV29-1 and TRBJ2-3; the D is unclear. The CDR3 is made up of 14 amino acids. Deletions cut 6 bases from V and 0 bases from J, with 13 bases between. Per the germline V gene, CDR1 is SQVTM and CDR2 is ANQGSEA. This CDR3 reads CSVSRGASTDTQYF. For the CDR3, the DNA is TGCAGCGTCTCCCGCGGCGCAAGCACAGATACGCAGTATTTT.

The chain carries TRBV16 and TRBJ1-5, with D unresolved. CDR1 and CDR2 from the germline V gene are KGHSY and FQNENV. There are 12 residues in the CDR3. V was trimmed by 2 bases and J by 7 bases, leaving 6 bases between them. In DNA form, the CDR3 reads TGTGCCAGCAGCCAACCACTACAGCCCCAGCATTTT. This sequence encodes CASSQPLQPQHF.

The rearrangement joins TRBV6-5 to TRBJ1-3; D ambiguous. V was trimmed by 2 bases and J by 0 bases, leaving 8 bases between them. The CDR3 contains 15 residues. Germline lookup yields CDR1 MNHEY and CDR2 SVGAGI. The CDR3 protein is CASSYRVSSGNTIYF. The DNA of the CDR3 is TGTGCCAGCAGTTACCGGGTGAGCTCTGGAAACACCATATATTTT.

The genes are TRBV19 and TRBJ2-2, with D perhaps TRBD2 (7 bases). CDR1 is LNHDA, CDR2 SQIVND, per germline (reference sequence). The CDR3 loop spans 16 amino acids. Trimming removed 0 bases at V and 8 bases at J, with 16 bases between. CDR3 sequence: CASSIDREGGEGELFF. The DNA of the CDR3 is TGTGCCAGTAGTATAGATCGGGAAGGGGGGGAAGGGGAGCTGTTTTTT.

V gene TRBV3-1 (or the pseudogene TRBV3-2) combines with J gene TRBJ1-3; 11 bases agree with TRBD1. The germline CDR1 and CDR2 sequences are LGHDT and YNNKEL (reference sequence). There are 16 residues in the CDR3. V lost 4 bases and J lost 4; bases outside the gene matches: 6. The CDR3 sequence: CASSPRTGGGGNTIYF. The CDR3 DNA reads TGTGCCAGCAGCCCCCGGACAGGGGGCGGGGGAAACACCATATATTTT.